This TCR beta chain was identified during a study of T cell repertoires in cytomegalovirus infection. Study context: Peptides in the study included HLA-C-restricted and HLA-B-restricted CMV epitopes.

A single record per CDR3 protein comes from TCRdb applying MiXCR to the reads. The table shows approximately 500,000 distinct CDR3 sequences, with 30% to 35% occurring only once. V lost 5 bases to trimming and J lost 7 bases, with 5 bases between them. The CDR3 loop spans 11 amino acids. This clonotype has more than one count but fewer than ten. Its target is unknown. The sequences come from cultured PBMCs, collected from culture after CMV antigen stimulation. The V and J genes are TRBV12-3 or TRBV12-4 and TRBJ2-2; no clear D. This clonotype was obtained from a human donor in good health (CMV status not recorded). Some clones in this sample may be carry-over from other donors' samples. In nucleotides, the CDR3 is TGTGCCAGCAGTCGTAGCGGGGAGCTGTTTTTT. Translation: CASSRSGELFF.